This TCR beta chain was recorded in a study of somatic mutations in cytotoxic T cells in rheumatoid arthritis. Trimming left V 2 bases short and J 3 bases short, with 4 bases between. Germline V CDR1 and CDR2: MNHEY, SMNVEV (reference sequence). The CDR3 runs to 13 residues. Sequencing used immunoSEQ multiplex PCR; TCRdb keeps in-frame clones, though not all of them. The data contain roughly 4,000 clones, 79% of them singletons. The specimen was CD8+ T cells sorted from blood. This chain uses TRBV27 with TRBJ2-2, with unresolved D. The receptor was isolated from an adult with rheumatoid arthritis. The CDR3 reads CASSLTYTGELFF. DNA of the CDR3: TGTGCCAGCAGTTTAACATACACCGGGGAGCTGTTTTTT.